The clone carrying this T cell receptor beta chain came up many times. Its antigen is unidentified. One entry per CDR3 protein results from TCRdb running MiXCR on the reads. Of just over 450,000 distinct CDR3 sequences listed, approximately 46% are singletons. The sample belongs to a study of T cell repertoires in cytomegalovirus infection. The wider study: Recently identified HLA-C-restricted CMV epitopes and well-studied HLA-B-restricted CMV epitopes were used by the study. Public TCR beta signatures marked donors with CMV infection and the matching HLA.

Whole-study findings and limits: The study identified carriers of CMV plus the relevant HLA from cumulative public TCR beta family frequency. CMV-specific HLA-C-restricted TCR beta clonotypes dominated the ex vivo response.

Here the sequenced sample was cultured PBMCs, taken from culture after CMV antigen stimulation. This TCR came from a human donor in good health (CMV status not recorded). Some clones in this sample may be carry-over from other donors' samples.

The CDR3 coding sequence is TGTGCCAGCGGGGGCCCCTACAATGAGCAGTTCTTC. Translating gives CASGGPYNEQFF. The chain combines TRBV7-6 with TRBJ2-1, with a weak D call TRBD1 (6 bases). V was pared by 8 bases and J by 2 bases, with 7 bases between. CDR3 size: 12 residues. Looked up from germline, CDR1 is SGHVS and CDR2 is FNYEAQ. Full variable domain (rest looked up from reference TRBV7-6 and TRBJ2-1): GAGVSQSPRYKVTKRGQDVALRCDPISGHVSLYWYRQALGQGPEFLTYFNYEAQQDKSGLPNDRFSAERPEGSISTLTIQRTEQRDSAMYRCASGGPYNEQFFGPGTRLTVL.